A selection of T cell receptor beta chains follows, all from one sample in a study of immune heterogeneity within non-small cell lung tumors. TCRdb ran MiXCR on the multiplex PCR reads and lists one entry per CDR3 protein. The table has over 10,000 distinct CDR3 sequences, roughly a fifth seen once. Sample: lung tumor tissue. These receptors originate from a man between 60 and 70 years old with non-small cell lung cancer. Each CDR3 is given without its conserved first and last residue. Fields, in order: V gene, D gene, J gene, CDR3 protein. A D gene is named only where the DNA matches it firmly.

V: TRBV2
D: .
J: TRBJ2-1
CDR3: ASRGDKLGEQF

V: TRBV12-3/TRBV12-4
D: .
J: TRBJ2-1
CDR3: ASSSSLSRAYEQF

V: TRBV19
D: .
J: TRBJ1-2
CDR3: ASSMVESYGYT

V: TRBV7-9
D: .
J: TRBJ1-4
CDR3: ASSTGGSRTEKLF

V: TRBV5-1
D: .
J: TRBJ1-2
CDR3: ASRGGNYGYT

V: TRBV6-4
D: .
J: TRBJ2-1
CDR3: ASSRDGDYNEQF

V: TRBV11-2
D: .
J: TRBJ1-2
CDR3: ASSFSVGGGGYT

V: TRBV20-1
D: TRBD2
J: TRBJ2-3
CDR3: SATPSGRSDTQY

V: TRBV6-1
D: .
J: TRBJ1-2
CDR3: ASSTTAIWGYT

V: TRBV11-3
D: .
J: TRBJ2-5
CDR3: ASSLGVQMEETQY

V: TRBV7-9
D: .
J: TRBJ1-2
CDR3: ASSLSTGAATKHGYT

V: TRBV5-1
D: .
J: TRBJ2-2
CDR3: ASQSPAPTGGEGGELF

V: TRBV3-1
D: .
J: TRBJ2-7
CDR3: ASSHAYEQY

V: TRBV3-1
D: .
J: TRBJ1-1
CDR3: ASSRTVNTEAF

V: TRBV29-1
D: .
J: TRBJ1-1
CDR3: SVLGGSMNTEAF

V: TRBV4-1
D: .
J: TRBJ2-1
CDR3: ASSQGAGVIIEQF

V: TRBV3-1
D: .
J: TRBJ2-2
CDR3: ASNSRGTGELF

V: TRBV2
D: .
J: TRBJ1-4
CDR3: ASREEGQYEKLF

V: TRBV6-1
D: .
J: TRBJ1-1
CDR3: ASSSTTGGGHTEAF

V: TRBV28
D: TRBD2
J: TRBJ2-7
CDR3: ASSTAGGRFEQY

V: TRBV5-5
D: TRBD1
J: TRBJ2-7
CDR3: ASSLYQTGIHEQY

V: TRBV11-2
D: .
J: TRBJ1-3
CDR3: ASSLGRFGGATKGNTIY

V: TRBV9
D: .
J: TRBJ1-3
CDR3: ASSDTTVTGNTIY

V: TRBV11-2
D: .
J: TRBJ2-2
CDR3: ASSLEGGWETGELF

V: TRBV6-5
D: .
J: TRBJ2-7
CDR3: ASSYGGEQY

V: TRBV5-6
D: .
J: TRBJ2-1
CDR3: ASSLVSNGSYNEQF